This T cell receptor beta chain comes out of a study of cytomegalovirus exposure and HLA in healthy donors. Germline trimming cut 4 bases from V and 2 bases from J; bases unmatched to any gene: 6. Germline V lookup: CDR1 SGHDT, CDR2 YYEEEE. This CDR3 region has 14 residues. Profiled with immunoSEQ multiplex PCR; TCRdb holds only in-frame clones, not every one. In the table there are approximately 82,000 clones, roughly 95% of which are singletons. This chain links TRBV5-6 with TRBJ2-7; 7 nucleotides align to TRBD1. Specimen: PBMCs. This clonotype was obtained from a woman between 18 and 29 years old in good health and CMV-seronegative. CDR3 DNA: TGTGCCAGCAGCGAGGGACAGTATACCTACGAGCAGTACTTC. Translation: CASSEGQYTYEQYF.